These T cell receptor beta chains were read from a single sample in a study of T cell responses to AZD1222 COVID-19 vaccine. TCRdb keeps only in-frame clones here, not all; method: immunoSEQ multiplex PCR. The sample lists fewer than 150,000 clones, roughly nine tenths seen once, with 9.5% in the top ten. The specimen comprised peripheral blood, sampled 28 days after the second AZD1222 dose. All receptors derive from an adult who received the AZD1222 COVID-19 vaccine. Each CDR3 is given with its conserved first and last residue. The D gene is left open where the match is weak. Only part of the rows carry a size: once, few, many, or a class if the clone is expanded.

>TRBV23-1|.|TRBJ2-3|.
TGCGCCAGCAGTCAATCGCGGGCAGCCAAAACTAGCACAGATACGCAGTATTTT
CASSQSRAAKTSTDTQYF
>TRBV5-4|.|TRBJ1-4|.
TGTGCCAGCACAAGGGGTCCCAGTGCAACTAATGAAAAACTGTTTTTT
CASTRGPSATNEKLFF
>TRBV18|TRBD1|TRBJ2-7|.
TGTGCCAGCTCACCTTCGTCCAGGGGGATCTACGAGCAGTACTTC
CASSPSSRGIYEQYF
>TRBV2|TRBD2|TRBJ2-5|.
TGTGCCAGCAGTGAAGGGGGAGGGCAAGAGACCCAGTACTTC
CASSEGGGQETQYF
>TRBV5-1|.|TRBJ1-2|few
TGCGCCAGCAGCTTGGTAGGGTCGGGTGGCTACACCTTC
CASSLVGSGGYTF
>TRBV18|.|TRBJ2-7|.
TGTGCCAGCTCACCAGGCACCTCCTACGAGCAGTACTTC
CASSPGTSYEQYF
>TRBV6-1|.|TRBJ1-1|.
TGTGCCAGCAGTGAACCAAGCAGAGGGGCCACTGAAGCTTTCTTT
CASSEPSRGATEAFF
>TRBV9|.|TRBJ2-1|.
TGTGCCAGCAGCCGCGACTGGAATGAGCAGTTCTTC
CASSRDWNEQFF
>TRBV2|TRBD1|TRBJ1-6|.
TGTGCCAGCAGTGTTATAAGGGGGCTCAAGGATTCACCCCTCCACTTT
CASSVIRGLKDSPLHF
>TRBV7-9|.|TRBJ1-2|medium-sized
TGTGCCAGCAGCCAAACGGAGGGTATGAATGGCTACACCTTC
CASSQTEGMNGYTF
>TRBV9|TRBD1|TRBJ1-6|.
TGTGCCAGCAGCGTAGCGTCAGGGGGTGATTCACCCCTCCACTTT
CASSVASGGDSPLHF
>TRBV5-1|.|TRBJ2-4|.
TGCGCCAGCAGCGAAACGGGGGCCAAAAACATTCAGTACTTC
CASSETGAKNIQYF
>TRBV7-9|.|TRBJ1-3|once
TGTGCCAGCAGCCCCTCCGGGACTTGGCCGTCTGGAAACACCATATATTTT
CASSPSGTWPSGNTIYF
>TRBV7-2|.|TRBJ2-1|.
TGTGCCAGCAGCCTCGGTGGGGGGGCAGTCTACAATGAGCAGTTCTTC
CASSLGGGAVYNEQFF
>TRBV5-1|TRBD1|TRBJ1-2|.
TGCGCCAGCAGCCGGGACAGCTATGGCTACACCTTC
CASSRDSYGYTF
>TRBV11-2|TRBD2|TRBJ2-7|.
TGTGCCAGCAGCTTAGGGACTAGCGGGGCCCCCTACGAGCAGTACTTC
CASSLGTSGAPYEQYF